This is a list of T cell receptor beta chains from one sample in a study of breast tumors, draining lymph nodes, adjacent tissues. TCRdb reprocessed the multiplex PCR reads via MiXCR and lists one record per CDR3 protein. The sample lists 200,000 to 250,000 distinct CDR3 sequences; about 30% were seen once. Sequenced: axillary lymph node tissue. Receptors originate from a female donor with breast cancer. Some clones in this sample may be carry-over from other donors' samples. Each CDR3 is given with its conserved first and last residue. D genes are given only for firm matches. A clone size is listed for some rows: how often the clone was seen (once, few, many), or a class if it is expanded.

D gene: .; V gene: TRBV10-3; clone size: many; J gene: TRBJ1-1; CDR3 protein: CAISGRGADTEAFF; CDR3 DNA: TGTGCCATCAGTGGGCGGGGGGCGGACACTGAAGCTTTCTTT
D gene: TRBD1; V gene: TRBV3-1; clone size: many; J gene: TRBJ2-3; CDR3 protein: CASRDTGENTQYF; CDR3 DNA: TGTGCCAGCAGGGATACAGGGGAAAATACGCAGTATTTT
D gene: TRBD1; V gene: TRBV5-1; clone size: .; J gene: TRBJ1-1; CDR3 protein: CASSPEAGGTEAFF; CDR3 DNA: TGCGCCAGCAGCCCGGAGGCAGGGGGCACTGAAGCTTTCTTT
D gene: .; V gene: TRBV2; clone size: .; J gene: TRBJ1-6; CDR3 protein: CVSSVGHLSSYNSPLHF; CDR3 DNA: TGTGTCAGCAGTGTGGGGCACCTGAGCTCCTATAATTCACCCCTCCACTTT
D gene: .; V gene: TRBV19; clone size: many; J gene: TRBJ1-4; CDR3 protein: CASSLGTEKLFF; CDR3 DNA: TGTGCCAGTAGCCTAGGGACGGAAAAACTGTTTTTT
D gene: .; V gene: TRBV7-3; clone size: .; J gene: TRBJ2-3; CDR3 protein: CASSVDGSLTDTQYF; CDR3 DNA: TGTGCCAGCAGCGTTGACGGCAGTCTCACAGATACGCAGTATTTT
D gene: TRBD2; V gene: TRBV9; clone size: many; J gene: TRBJ2-3; CDR3 protein: CASSVSGRALDTQYF; CDR3 DNA: TGTGCCAGCAGCGTTAGCGGGAGGGCCTTAGATACGCAGTATTTT
D gene: .; V gene: TRBV7-9; clone size: many; J gene: TRBJ2-1; CDR3 protein: CARGTGEVNNEQFF; CDR3 DNA: TGTGCCAGGGGGACGGGAGAGGTCAACAATGAGCAGTTCTTC
D gene: .; V gene: TRBV2; clone size: .; J gene: TRBJ1-6; CDR3 protein: CASEMAGVDNSPLHF; CDR3 DNA: TGTGCCAGCGAAATGGCGGGGGTTGATAATTCACCCCTCCACTTT
D gene: TRBD2; V gene: TRBV29-1; clone size: many; J gene: TRBJ2-3; CDR3 protein: CSVESSPSGSTDTQYF; CDR3 DNA: TGCAGCGTTGAGTCCTCCCCTAGCGGGAGCACAGATACGCAGTATTTT
D gene: TRBD1; V gene: TRBV4-2; clone size: many; J gene: TRBJ2-7; CDR3 protein: CASRAGTGHYEQYF; CDR3 DNA: TGTGCCAGCAGAGCCGGGACAGGGCATTACGAGCAGTACTTC
D gene: TRBD2; V gene: TRBV27; clone size: .; J gene: TRBJ2-5; CDR3 protein: CASIRPRLAESEETQYF; CDR3 DNA: TGTGCCAGCATTCGCCCCCGACTAGCGGAAAGCGAAGAGACCCAGTACTTC
D gene: .; V gene: TRBV6-2/TRBV6-3; clone size: .; J gene: TRBJ2-4; CDR3 protein: CASSYGPQRDIQYF; CDR3 DNA: TGTGCCAGCAGTTACGGACCCCAGAGGGACATTCAGTACTTC
D gene: .; V gene: TRBV4-2; clone size: once; J gene: TRBJ2-5; CDR3 protein: CASSQERAINQETQYF; CDR3 DNA: TGTGCCAGCAGCCAAGAGCGGGCTATCAACCAAGAGACCCAGTACTTC
D gene: .; V gene: TRBV5-1; clone size: .; J gene: TRBJ1-5; CDR3 protein: CASSSAGNNQPQHF; CDR3 DNA: TGCGCCAGCAGCTCGGCAGGGAACAATCAGCCCCAGCATTTT
D gene: .; V gene: TRBV7-2; clone size: .; J gene: TRBJ2-7; CDR3 protein: CASSLQGRSSYEQHF; CDR3 DNA: TGTGCCAGCAGCTTACAGGGAAGGTCCTCCTACGAGCAGCACTTC
D gene: .; V gene: TRBV10-1; clone size: many; J gene: TRBJ2-5; CDR3 protein: CASSEWESEQETQYF; CDR3 DNA: TGCGCCAGCAGTGAGTGGGAGAGCGAGCAAGAGACCCAGTACTTC
D gene: .; V gene: TRBV24-1; clone size: .; J gene: TRBJ1-5; CDR3 protein: CATSDAGTFRTQHF; CDR3 DNA: TGTGCCACCAGTGATGCCGGGACATTTCGGACCCAGCATTTT
D gene: TRBD1; V gene: TRBV4-2; clone size: many; J gene: TRBJ1-2; CDR3 protein: CASFPGTGRLYGYTF; CDR3 DNA: TGTGCCAGCTTCCCCGGGACAGGGAGACTCTATGGCTACACCTTC
D gene: .; V gene: TRBV10-3; clone size: many; J gene: TRBJ2-6; CDR3 protein: CATMNRDLPGANVLTF; CDR3 DNA: TGTGCCACGATGAACAGGGATCTTCCTGGGGCCAACGTCCTGACTTTC
D gene: .; V gene: TRBV7-8; clone size: many; J gene: TRBJ2-1; CDR3 protein: CASSVDSGSHNEQFF; CDR3 DNA: TGTGCCAGCAGCGTTGACAGTGGGAGCCACAATGAGCAGTTCTTC
D gene: .; V gene: TRBV5-1; clone size: .; J gene: TRBJ2-3; CDR3 protein: CASSPVREHRGGDTQYF; CDR3 DNA: TGCGCCAGCAGTCCCGTTCGCGAACACCGGGGAGGAGATACGCAGTATTTT
D gene: TRBD1; V gene: TRBV9; clone size: many; J gene: TRBJ1-2; CDR3 protein: CASSPTGERGGYTF; CDR3 DNA: TGTGCCAGCAGCCCTACAGGGGAGAGAGGAGGCTACACCTTC
D gene: .; V gene: TRBV29-1; clone size: .; J gene: TRBJ2-7; CDR3 protein: CSVSEVLAEIYEQYF; CDR3 DNA: TGCAGCGTCAGCGAGGTACTAGCTGAAATCTACGAGCAGTACTTC
D gene: TRBD1; V gene: TRBV6-5; clone size: many; J gene: TRBJ2-7; CDR3 protein: CASSYGQVGYF; CDR3 DNA: TGTGCCAGCAGTTACGGACAGGTGGGGTACTTC
D gene: TRBD1; V gene: TRBV12-3/TRBV12-4; clone size: .; J gene: TRBJ1-2; CDR3 protein: CASRPTGTGSYGYTF; CDR3 DNA: TGTGCCAGCAGACCGACCGGGACAGGGAGCTATGGCTACACCTTC
D gene: .; V gene: TRBV20-1; clone size: .; J gene: TRBJ2-2; CDR3 protein: CSAIGGVTGELFF; CDR3 DNA: TGCAGTGCTATCGGAGGCGTCACCGGGGAGCTGTTTTTT
D gene: .; V gene: TRBV9; clone size: many; J gene: TRBJ2-3; CDR3 protein: CASSVGGRSTDTQYF; CDR3 DNA: TGTGCCAGCAGCGTAGGCGGCAGGAGCACAGATACGCAGTATTTT
D gene: .; V gene: TRBV15; clone size: .; J gene: TRBJ2-6; CDR3 protein: CATSRDSRGIGANVLTF; CDR3 DNA: TGTGCCACCAGCAGAGATAGTAGGGGAATTGGGGCCAACGTCCTGACTTTC
D gene: TRBD2; V gene: TRBV14; clone size: many; J gene: TRBJ2-7; CDR3 protein: CASSRSLASGSYEQYF; CDR3 DNA: TGTGCCAGCAGCCGCAGTTTGGCTAGCGGTTCCTACGAGCAGTACTTC
D gene: .; V gene: TRBV19; clone size: many; J gene: TRBJ1-3; CDR3 protein: CASSEDQSSGNTIYF; CDR3 DNA: TGTGCCAGTAGCGAGGACCAAAGCTCTGGAAACACCATATATTTT
D gene: TRBD2; V gene: TRBV7-9; clone size: .; J gene: TRBJ2-5; CDR3 protein: CASSSGLAGLEETQYF; CDR3 DNA: TGTGCCAGCAGCTCGGGACTAGCGGGGCTGGAGGAGACCCAGTACTTC
D gene: .; V gene: TRBV6-5; clone size: many; J gene: TRBJ2-3; CDR3 protein: CASRYRGGGTDTQYF; CDR3 DNA: TGTGCCAGCAGGTACAGGGGAGGCGGCACAGATACGCAGTATTTT
D gene: .; V gene: TRBV19; clone size: many; J gene: TRBJ2-1; CDR3 protein: CASSIKHVGGEGYEQFF; CDR3 DNA: TGTGCCAGTAGTATTAAGCATGTAGGCGGAGAAGGCTATGAGCAGTTCTTC
D gene: .; V gene: TRBV19; clone size: many; J gene: TRBJ1-5; CDR3 protein: CASSIRQPINQPQHF; CDR3 DNA: TGTGCCAGTAGTATTCGGCAGCCTATCAATCAGCCCCAGCATTTT
D gene: .; V gene: TRBV6-6; clone size: .; J gene: TRBJ2-5; CDR3 protein: CASSYSGETQCF; CDR3 DNA: TGTGCCAGCAGTTACTCGGGAGAGACCCAGTGCTTC
D gene: TRBD2; V gene: TRBV29-1; clone size: .; J gene: TRBJ2-3; CDR3 protein: CNAPGLAGGTDTQYF; CDR3 DNA: TGCAACGCTCCCGGGCTAGCGGGGGGCACAGATACGCAGTATTTT
D gene: .; V gene: TRBV5-1; clone size: many; J gene: TRBJ2-7; CDR3 protein: CASSRATGSGSYEQYF; CDR3 DNA: TGCGCCAGCAGTCGCGCGACAGGAAGCGGATCCTACGAGCAGTACTTC
D gene: .; V gene: TRBV29-1; clone size: many; J gene: TRBJ2-2; CDR3 protein: CSVEDSGVNTGELFF; CDR3 DNA: TGCAGCGTTGAAGATTCGGGGGTGAACACCGGGGAGCTGTTTTTT
D gene: TRBD1; V gene: TRBV29-1; clone size: many; J gene: TRBJ2-3; CDR3 protein: CSVKGQGFTDTQYF; CDR3 DNA: TGCAGCGTGAAAGGACAGGGTTTCACAGATACGCAGTATTTT
D gene: TRBD1; V gene: TRBV28; clone size: many; J gene: TRBJ1-5; CDR3 protein: CASSTRTGGFNQPQHF; CDR3 DNA: TGTGCCAGCAGTACAAGGACAGGGGGCTTCAATCAGCCCCAGCATTTT